A selection of T cell receptor beta chains follows, all from one sample in a study of regulatory dendritic cells for organ transplantation. No antigen has been identified for these receptors. TCRdb's table, derived via immunoSEQ multiplex PCR, lists solely in-frame clones and lacks some. The sample lists around 19,000 clones, approximately 85% occurring once. Sequenced sample: naive CD4+ T cells from blood cultured with regulatory dendritic cells. These receptors all come from a human donor in good health. The CDR3 runs from the conserved cysteine through the conserved F or W. Fields, in order: CDR3 protein, CDR3 DNA, D gene, CDR3 length, J gene, V gene, clone size. A D gene is named only where the DNA matches it firmly. The listing skips clone size in some rows; elsewhere it reads once, few, many or a size class.

CDR3 protein: CASSVALGLAGGNEQFF
CDR3 DNA: TGTGCCAGCAGCGTAGCCTTGGGACTAGCGGGAGGGAATGAGCAGTTCTTC
D gene: TRBD2
CDR3 length: 17
J gene: TRBJ2-1
V gene: TRBV9
clone size: -

CDR3 protein: CASSPPDRNTGELFF
CDR3 DNA: TGTGCCAGCAGTCCCCCCGACAGGAACACCGGGGAGCTGTTTTTT
D gene: -
CDR3 length: 15
J gene: TRBJ2-2
V gene: TRBV28
clone size: -

CDR3 protein: CASSLIGGLAVAYEQYF
CDR3 DNA: TGTGCCAGCAGCTTAATCGGGGGACTAGCGGTGGCCTACGAGCAGTACTTC
D gene: TRBD2
CDR3 length: 17
J gene: TRBJ2-7
V gene: TRBV7-8
clone size: -

CDR3 protein: CASTPLGPLRTTLDTEAFF
CDR3 DNA: TGTGCCAGCACCCCTCTCGGCCCTTTGAGGACGACCTTGGACACTGAAGCTTTCTTT
D gene: -
CDR3 length: 19
J gene: TRBJ1-1
V gene: TRBV7-8
clone size: -

CDR3 protein: CASSGRRAYTEAFF
CDR3 DNA: TGTGCCAGCAGCGGCCGACGGGCTTACACTGAAGCTTTCTTT
D gene: -
CDR3 length: 14
J gene: TRBJ1-1
V gene: TRBV11-2
clone size: -

CDR3 protein: CASSPNYGYTF
CDR3 DNA: TGTGCCAGCTCACCAAACTATGGCTACACCTTC
D gene: -
CDR3 length: 11
J gene: TRBJ1-2
V gene: TRBV28
clone size: -

CDR3 protein: CASTSKRGGSRTQYF
CDR3 DNA: TGTGCCAGCACCTCTAAGCGGGGAGGTTCTCGGACCCAGTACTTC
D gene: TRBD2
CDR3 length: 15
J gene: TRBJ2-5
V gene: TRBV28
clone size: -

CDR3 protein: CASSYPPTGNTEAFF
CDR3 DNA: TGTGCCAGCAGTTACCCACCGACGGGGAACACTGAAGCTTTCTTT
D gene: -
CDR3 length: 15
J gene: TRBJ1-1
V gene: TRBV6-6
clone size: -

CDR3 protein: CASSQKAAGGPGELFF
CDR3 DNA: TGTGCCAGCAGTCAAAAGGCGGCGGGGGGGCCCGGGGAGCTGTTTTTT
D gene: TRBD2
CDR3 length: 16
J gene: TRBJ2-2
V gene: TRBV7-6
clone size: -

CDR3 protein: CASSLISGGEETQYF
CDR3 DNA: TGTGCCAGCAGCTTAATTAGCGGGGGAGAGGAGACCCAGTACTTC
D gene: TRBD2
CDR3 length: 15
J gene: TRBJ2-5
V gene: TRBV7-6
clone size: -

CDR3 protein: CASSLGQGAPAFF
CDR3 DNA: TGTGCCAGCAGCTTAGGACAGGGGGCGCCGGCTTTCTTT
D gene: TRBD1
CDR3 length: 13
J gene: TRBJ1-1
V gene: TRBV7-8
clone size: -

CDR3 protein: CASSEALFGYTF
CDR3 DNA: TGTGCCAGCAGTGAAGCGCTTTTTGGCTACACCTTC
D gene: -
CDR3 length: 12
J gene: TRBJ1-2
V gene: TRBV2
clone size: -

CDR3 protein: CASSLVRSYGYTF
CDR3 DNA: TGTGCCAGCAGCTTAGTACGGAGCTATGGCTACACCTTC
D gene: -
CDR3 length: 13
J gene: TRBJ1-2
V gene: TRBV5-4
clone size: -

CDR3 protein: CASSLQGANTEAFF
CDR3 DNA: TGTGCCAGCAGCTTACAGGGGGCGAACACTGAAGCTTTCTTT
D gene: TRBD1
CDR3 length: 14
J gene: TRBJ1-1
V gene: TRBV7-3
clone size: -

CDR3 protein: CASKGTSGVPGAQYF
CDR3 DNA: TGCGCCAGCAAAGGGACTAGCGGGGTACCCGGGGCCCAGTACTTC
D gene: TRBD2
CDR3 length: 15
J gene: TRBJ2-5
V gene: TRBV10-1
clone size: -

CDR3 protein: CASSLRLAEQYF
CDR3 DNA: TGTGCCAGCAGTTTGAGGTTAGCCGAGCAGTACTTC
D gene: -
CDR3 length: 12
J gene: TRBJ2-7
V gene: TRBV28
clone size: few

CDR3 protein: CASSWRAGSGTEAFF
CDR3 DNA: TGTGCCAGCAGCTGGCGGGCGGGGTCGGGCACTGAAGCTTTCTTT
D gene: -
CDR3 length: 15
J gene: TRBJ1-1
V gene: TRBV7-9
clone size: -

CDR3 protein: CASSRQGWGQETQYF
CDR3 DNA: TGTGCCAGTTCCAGACAGGGATGGGGGCAAGAGACCCAGTACTTC
D gene: TRBD1
CDR3 length: 15
J gene: TRBJ2-5
V gene: TRBV27
clone size: -

CDR3 protein: CASSPRERHVSNQPQHF
CDR3 DNA: TGTGCCAGCTCACCCCGAGAGAGACACGTTAGCAATCAGCCCCAGCATTTT
D gene: -
CDR3 length: 17
J gene: TRBJ1-5
V gene: TRBV18
clone size: -

CDR3 protein: CASSVYGEQYF
CDR3 DNA: TGTGCCAGCAGTGTTTACGGCGAGCAGTACTTC
D gene: -
CDR3 length: 11
J gene: TRBJ2-7
V gene: TRBV6-6
clone size: few

CDR3 protein: CASSKLGGLVDEQFF
CDR3 DNA: TGTGCCAGCAGTAAACTTGGGGGTCTAGTGGATGAGCAGTTCTTC
D gene: -
CDR3 length: 15
J gene: TRBJ2-1
V gene: TRBV7-9
clone size: once

CDR3 protein: CASSGGRKTDTQYF
CDR3 DNA: TGCGCCAGCAGTGGGGGGCGGAAAACAGATACGCAGTATTTT
D gene: -
CDR3 length: 14
J gene: TRBJ2-3
V gene: TRBV5-1
clone size: once

CDR3 protein: CASSATSGKSTDTQYF
CDR3 DNA: TGTGCCAGCAGCGCGACTAGCGGGAAGTCGACAGATACGCAGTATTTT
D gene: TRBD2
CDR3 length: 16
J gene: TRBJ2-3
V gene: TRBV9
clone size: once

CDR3 protein: CASSLAAGGMYGYTF
CDR3 DNA: TGTGCCAGCAGCTTGGCCGCCGGAGGGATGTATGGCTACACCTTC
D gene: -
CDR3 length: 15
J gene: TRBJ1-2
V gene: TRBV5-5
clone size: few

CDR3 protein: CASRRRTSGDTDTQYF
CDR3 DNA: TGTGCCAGCCGTAGAAGGACTAGCGGGGACACAGATACGCAGTATTTT
D gene: TRBD2
CDR3 length: 16
J gene: TRBJ2-3
V gene: TRBV2
clone size: -

CDR3 protein: CASSSTAPGYTEAFF
CDR3 DNA: TGTGCCAGCTCATCTACAGCGCCGGGTTACACTGAAGCTTTCTTT
D gene: -
CDR3 length: 15
J gene: TRBJ1-1
V gene: TRBV18
clone size: -

CDR3 protein: CASSQGNSGTGELFF
CDR3 DNA: TGCGCCAGCAGCCAAGGGAATAGCGGTACCGGGGAGCTGTTTTTT
D gene: -
CDR3 length: 15
J gene: TRBJ2-2
V gene: TRBV4-3
clone size: -

CDR3 protein: CASSLSVPPEQYF
CDR3 DNA: TGTGCCAGCAGCTTGTCAGTCCCTCCCGAGCAGTACTTC
D gene: -
CDR3 length: 13
J gene: TRBJ2-7
V gene: TRBV7-2
clone size: -

CDR3 protein: CASSLDGKTYNEQFF
CDR3 DNA: TGTGCCAGCAGCTTAGACGGAAAAACCTACAATGAGCAGTTCTTC
D gene: -
CDR3 length: 15
J gene: TRBJ2-1
V gene: TRBV7-2
clone size: -

CDR3 protein: CASSLGMSERETQYF
CDR3 DNA: TGTGCCAGCAGTCTAGGCATGTCCGAGAGAGAGACCCAGTACTTC
D gene: -
CDR3 length: 15
J gene: TRBJ2-5
V gene: TRBV27
clone size: -

CDR3 protein: CASSLAQGSAGLGKETQYF
CDR3 DNA: TGTGCCAGCAGCTTAGCCCAGGGGTCGGCGGGGCTGGGCAAAGAGACCCAGTACTTC
D gene: -
CDR3 length: 19
J gene: TRBJ2-5
V gene: TRBV7-9
clone size: -

CDR3 protein: CAWRWSRTSGRLSYEQYF
CDR3 DNA: TGTGCCTGGAGGTGGAGCCGGACTAGCGGGAGATTGTCCTACGAGCAGTACTTC
D gene: TRBD2
CDR3 length: 18
J gene: TRBJ2-7
V gene: TRBV30
clone size: -

CDR3 protein: CAWSVRLGEPQHF
CDR3 DNA: TGTGCCTGGAGTGTTCGGTTAGGAGAGCCCCAGCATTTT
D gene: -
CDR3 length: 13
J gene: TRBJ1-5
V gene: TRBV30
clone size: few

CDR3 protein: CARPPPKGRTYEQYF
CDR3 DNA: TGTGCCAGGCCCCCCCCCAAGGGCCGAACCTACGAGCAGTACTTC
D gene: -
CDR3 length: 15
J gene: TRBJ2-7
V gene: TRBV6-6
clone size: -

CDR3 protein: CSVGSAGFGYTF
CDR3 DNA: TGCAGCGTTGGGTCGGCAGGGTTTGGCTACACCTTC
D gene: -
CDR3 length: 12
J gene: TRBJ1-2
V gene: TRBV29-1
clone size: once

CDR3 protein: CASSLGGGSSYEQYF
CDR3 DNA: TGTGCCAGCAGCCTGGGCGGGGGTAGCTCCTACGAGCAGTACTTC
D gene: TRBD2
CDR3 length: 15
J gene: TRBJ2-7
V gene: TRBV7-2
clone size: -

CDR3 protein: CASSLFRPSSYNEQFF
CDR3 DNA: TGTGCCAGCAGCCTCTTCAGGCCGAGCTCCTACAATGAGCAGTTCTTC
D gene: -
CDR3 length: 16
J gene: TRBJ2-1
V gene: TRBV28
clone size: -

CDR3 protein: CASSLGLGLVDQPQHF
CDR3 DNA: TGTGCCAGCAGCTTAGGGTTAGGGTTGGTGGATCAGCCCCAGCATTTT
D gene: -
CDR3 length: 16
J gene: TRBJ1-5
V gene: TRBV7-2
clone size: -

CDR3 protein: CASRQGGEQYF
CDR3 DNA: TGTGCCAGTCGACAGGGGGGCGAGCAGTACTTC
D gene: TRBD1
CDR3 length: 11
J gene: TRBJ2-7
V gene: TRBV28
clone size: -

CDR3 protein: CASNRPTGGAGAEAFF
CDR3 DNA: TGTGCCAGCAATCGACCCACAGGGGGCGCGGGGGCTGAAGCTTTCTTT
D gene: TRBD1
CDR3 length: 16
J gene: TRBJ1-1
V gene: TRBV6-6
clone size: -

CDR3 protein: CSVVGQYGQTDPETQYF
CDR3 DNA: TGCAGCGTTGTAGGTCAATATGGGCAGACAGACCCAGAGACCCAGTACTTC
D gene: -
CDR3 length: 17
J gene: TRBJ2-5
V gene: TRBV29-1
clone size: -

CDR3 protein: CASAISEAYEQYF
CDR3 DNA: TGTGCCAGCGCGATCAGTGAGGCCTACGAGCAGTACTTC
D gene: -
CDR3 length: 13
J gene: TRBJ2-7
V gene: TRBV6-5
clone size: -

CDR3 protein: CASSVTPGQGYQETQYF
CDR3 DNA: TGTGCCAGCAGTGTAACACCGGGACAGGGGTACCAAGAGACCCAGTACTTC
D gene: TRBD1
CDR3 length: 17
J gene: TRBJ2-5
V gene: TRBV25-1
clone size: -

CDR3 protein: CAWRKAGVYEQYF
CDR3 DNA: TGTGCCTGGAGGAAGGCAGGAGTCTACGAGCAGTACTTC
D gene: -
CDR3 length: 13
J gene: TRBJ2-7
V gene: TRBV30
clone size: -

CDR3 protein: CASTLSSNTGELFF
CDR3 DNA: TGTGCCAGTACCCTTTCATCGAACACCGGGGAGCTGTTTTTT
D gene: -
CDR3 length: 14
J gene: TRBJ2-2
V gene: TRBV7-2
clone size: -

CDR3 protein: CASSSQGPGNTIYF
CDR3 DNA: TGTGCCAGCAGCTCCCAGGGTCCTGGAAACACCATATATTTT
D gene: -
CDR3 length: 14
J gene: TRBJ1-3
V gene: TRBV7-3
clone size: -

CDR3 protein: CASSLRQGRIYEQYF
CDR3 DNA: TGTGCCAGCAGCCTAAGACAGGGAAGGATCTACGAGCAGTACTTC
D gene: TRBD1
CDR3 length: 15
J gene: TRBJ2-7
V gene: TRBV7-2
clone size: few